This T cell receptor (beta chain) was profiled in a study of response to subunit inactivated influenza vaccine. Findings and caveats of the study: After each seasonal influenza vaccination, few new T cells are recruited, the authors suggested.

This clonotype was detected only a few times. Its antigen is unknown. TCRdb itself ran the RT-PCR reads through MiXCR, one entry per CDR3 protein. Counted here are about 650,000 distinct CDR3 sequences, about 15% occurring once; the ten biggest clones make up less than 8.5%. The TCR originated in a man aged 45-65 years who received an inactivated influenza vaccine. The source was PBMCs from blood, collected approximately 15 days before vaccination.

CDR3 sequence reads: CASSPPPGRSGAEAFF. CDR3 sequence (DNA): TGTGCCAGCAGTCCCCCCCCCGGGCGGTCGGGAGCTGAAGCTTTCTTT. J is TRBJ1-1 and V is TRBV6-2 or TRBV6-3; no firm D call. The CDR3 has 16 amino acids. The V end was cut by 5 bases, the J end by 6 bases, with 22 bases between. Germline V gene sequence: CDR1 MNHEY, CDR2 SVGEGT.